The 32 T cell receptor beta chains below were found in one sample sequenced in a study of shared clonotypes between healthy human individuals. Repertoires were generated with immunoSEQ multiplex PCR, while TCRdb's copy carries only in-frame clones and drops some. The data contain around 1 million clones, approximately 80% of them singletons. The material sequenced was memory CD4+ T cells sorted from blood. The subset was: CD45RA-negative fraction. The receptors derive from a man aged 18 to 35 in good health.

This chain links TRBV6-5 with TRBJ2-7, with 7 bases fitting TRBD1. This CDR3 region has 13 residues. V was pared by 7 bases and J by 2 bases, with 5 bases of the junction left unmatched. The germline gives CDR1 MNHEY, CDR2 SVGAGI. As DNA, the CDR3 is TGTGCCAGCAAGGGGGCGCGTGCCTACGAGCAGTACTTC. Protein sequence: CASKGARAYEQYF.

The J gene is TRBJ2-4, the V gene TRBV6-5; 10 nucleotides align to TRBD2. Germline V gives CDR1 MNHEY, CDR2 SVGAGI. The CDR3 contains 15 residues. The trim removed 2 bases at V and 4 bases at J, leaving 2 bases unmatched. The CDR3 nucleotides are TGTGCCAGCAGTTACCTACTAGCGGGAAAAAACATTCAGTACTTC. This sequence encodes CASSYLLAGKNIQYF.

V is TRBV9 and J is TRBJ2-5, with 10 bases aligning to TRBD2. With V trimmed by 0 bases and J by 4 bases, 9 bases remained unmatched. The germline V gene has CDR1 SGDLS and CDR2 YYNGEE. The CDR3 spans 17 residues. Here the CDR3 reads CASSVGSSGSGIETQYF. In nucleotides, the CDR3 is TGTGCCAGCAGCGTAGGGTCTAGCGGGAGTGGGATAGAGACCCAGTACTTC.

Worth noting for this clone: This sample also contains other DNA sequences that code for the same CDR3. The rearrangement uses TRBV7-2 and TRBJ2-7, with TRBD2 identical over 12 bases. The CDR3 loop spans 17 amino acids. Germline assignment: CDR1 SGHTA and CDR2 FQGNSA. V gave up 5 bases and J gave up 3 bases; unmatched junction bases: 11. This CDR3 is CASSLARTSGTHYEQYF. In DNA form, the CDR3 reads TGTGCCAGCAGCCTGGCCCGGACTAGCGGGACACACTACGAGCAGTACTTC.

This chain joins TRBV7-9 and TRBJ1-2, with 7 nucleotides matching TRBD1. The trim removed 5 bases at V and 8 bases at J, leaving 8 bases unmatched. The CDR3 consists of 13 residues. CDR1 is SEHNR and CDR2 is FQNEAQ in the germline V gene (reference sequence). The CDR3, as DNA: TGTGCCAGCAGCCCCAGACAGGGAACGGGCTACACCTTC. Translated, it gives CASSPRQGTGYTF.

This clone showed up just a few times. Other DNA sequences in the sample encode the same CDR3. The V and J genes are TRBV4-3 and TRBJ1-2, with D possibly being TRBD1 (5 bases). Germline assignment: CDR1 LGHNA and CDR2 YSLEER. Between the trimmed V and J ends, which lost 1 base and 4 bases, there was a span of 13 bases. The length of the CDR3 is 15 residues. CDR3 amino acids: CASSQARTRSYGYTF. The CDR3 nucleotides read TGCGCCAGCAGCCAAGCTCGGACAAGAAGCTATGGCTACACCTTC.

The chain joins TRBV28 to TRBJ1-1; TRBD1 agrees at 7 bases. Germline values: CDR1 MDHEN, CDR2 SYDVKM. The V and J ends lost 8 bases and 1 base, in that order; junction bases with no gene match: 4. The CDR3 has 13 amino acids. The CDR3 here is CASSYRGNTEAFF. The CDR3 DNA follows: TGTGCCAGCTCTTACAGGGGGAACACTGAAGCTTTCTTT.

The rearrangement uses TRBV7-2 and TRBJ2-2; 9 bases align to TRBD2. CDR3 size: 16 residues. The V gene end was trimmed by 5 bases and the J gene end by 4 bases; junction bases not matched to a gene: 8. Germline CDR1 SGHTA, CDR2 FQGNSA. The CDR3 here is CASSPPGLAITGELFF. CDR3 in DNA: TGTGCCAGCAGCCCCCCGGGACTAGCTATCACCGGGGAGCTGTTTTTT.

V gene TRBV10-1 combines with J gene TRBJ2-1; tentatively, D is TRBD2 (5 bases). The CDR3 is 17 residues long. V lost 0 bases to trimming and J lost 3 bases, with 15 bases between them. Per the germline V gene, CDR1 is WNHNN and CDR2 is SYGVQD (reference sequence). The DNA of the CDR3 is TGCGCCAGCAGTGAGTCGGTAGGGCGACGGGGCTACAATGAGCAGTTCTTC. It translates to CASSESVGRRGYNEQFF.

CDR3 amino acids: CASSRSGTGAYEQYF. The CDR3 DNA sequence: TGTGCCAGCAGCCGTTCCGGGACGGGGGCCTACGAGCAGTACTTC. The V call is TRBV6-1, the J call TRBJ2-7; a possible D gene is TRBD2 (6 bases). Germline CDR1 MNHNS, CDR2 SASEGT. The CDR3 spans 15 residues. The V end lost 6 bases, the J end lost 2 bases, and 17 bases lay between the germline ends.

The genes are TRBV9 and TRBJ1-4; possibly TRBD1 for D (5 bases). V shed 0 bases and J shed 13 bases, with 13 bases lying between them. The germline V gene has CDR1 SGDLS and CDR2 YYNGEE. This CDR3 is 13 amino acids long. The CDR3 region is CASSVASSGGLFF. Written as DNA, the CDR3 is TGTGCCAGCAGCGTAGCTAGTTCTGGGGGACTGTTTTTT.

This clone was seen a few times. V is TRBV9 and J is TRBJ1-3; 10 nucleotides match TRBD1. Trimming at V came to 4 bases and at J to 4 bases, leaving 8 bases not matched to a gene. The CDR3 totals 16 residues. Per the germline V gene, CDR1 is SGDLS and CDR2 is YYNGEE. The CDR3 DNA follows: TGTGCCAGCAGCCCGAGGGACAGGGGCAGCGGAAACACCATATATTTT. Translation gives CASSPRDRGSGNTIYF.

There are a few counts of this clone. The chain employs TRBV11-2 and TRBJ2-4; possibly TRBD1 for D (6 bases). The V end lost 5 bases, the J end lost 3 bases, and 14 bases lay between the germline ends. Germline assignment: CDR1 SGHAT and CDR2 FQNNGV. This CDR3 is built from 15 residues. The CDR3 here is CASSETGQIKNIQYF. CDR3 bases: TGTGCCAGCAGCGAAACTGGACAGATCAAAAACATTCAGTACTTC.

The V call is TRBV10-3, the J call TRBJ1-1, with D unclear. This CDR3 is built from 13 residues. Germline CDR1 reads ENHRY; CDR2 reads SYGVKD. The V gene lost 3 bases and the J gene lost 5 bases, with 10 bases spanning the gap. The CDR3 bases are TGTGCCATCAGTGAACAGATTCATACTGAAGCTTTCTTT. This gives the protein CAISEQIHTEAFF.

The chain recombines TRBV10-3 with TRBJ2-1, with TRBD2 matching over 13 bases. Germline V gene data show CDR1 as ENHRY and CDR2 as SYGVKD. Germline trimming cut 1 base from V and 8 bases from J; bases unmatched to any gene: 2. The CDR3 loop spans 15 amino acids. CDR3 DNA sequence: TGTGCCATCAGTGAGTGGACTAGCGGGGGAGATGAGCAGTTCTTC. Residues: CAISEWTSGGDEQFF.

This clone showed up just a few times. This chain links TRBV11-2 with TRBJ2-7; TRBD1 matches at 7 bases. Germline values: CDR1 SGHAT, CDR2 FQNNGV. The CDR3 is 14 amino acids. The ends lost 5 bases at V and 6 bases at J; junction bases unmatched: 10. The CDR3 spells CASSKNRDRPEQYF. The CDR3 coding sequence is TGTGCCAGCAGCAAGAACCGGGACAGACCCGAGCAGTACTTC.

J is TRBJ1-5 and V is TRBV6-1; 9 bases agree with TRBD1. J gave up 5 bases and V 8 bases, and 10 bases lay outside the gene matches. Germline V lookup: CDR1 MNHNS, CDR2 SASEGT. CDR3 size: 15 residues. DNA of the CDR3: TGTGCCAGCCGGCTGGGACAGGGAGAATATCAGCCCCAGCATTTT. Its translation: CASRLGQGEYQPQHF.

CDR3 sequence reads: CASRRGVGEKLFF. The CDR3 nucleotides read TGTGCCAGCAGGAGGGGGGTAGGTGAAAAACTGTTTTTT. V is TRBV6-1 and J is TRBJ1-4, with D maybe TRBD1 (6 bases). From germline, CDR1 is MNHNS and CDR2 SASEGT. Trimming cost V 6 bases and J 7 bases, with 12 bases left between them. The CDR3 is 13 residues long.

The CDR3 here is CASSQGTQGNYGYTF. CDR3 in DNA: TGCGCCAGCAGCCAAGGGACACAGGGGAACTATGGCTACACCTTC. The rearrangement joins TRBV4-1 to TRBJ1-2; 7 bases match TRBD1. Losses at the gene ends were 1 base for V and 2 bases for J; bases not matched to a gene: 4. CDR3 size: 15 residues. CDR1 is MGHRA, CDR2 YSYEKL, per germline.

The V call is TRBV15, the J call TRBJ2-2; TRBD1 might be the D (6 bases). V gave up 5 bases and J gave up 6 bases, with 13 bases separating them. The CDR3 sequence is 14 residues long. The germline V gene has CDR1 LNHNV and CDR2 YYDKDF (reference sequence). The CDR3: CATSHRVEPGELFF. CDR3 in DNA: TGTGCCACCAGCCACAGGGTAGAGCCCGGGGAGCTGTTTTTT.

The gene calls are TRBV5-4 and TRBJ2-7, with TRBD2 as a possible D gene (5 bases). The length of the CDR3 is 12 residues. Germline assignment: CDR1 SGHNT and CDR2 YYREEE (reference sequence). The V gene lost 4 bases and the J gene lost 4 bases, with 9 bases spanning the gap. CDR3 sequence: CASSQRGYEQYF. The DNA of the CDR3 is TGTGCCAGCAGCCAACGGGGATACGAGCAGTACTTC.

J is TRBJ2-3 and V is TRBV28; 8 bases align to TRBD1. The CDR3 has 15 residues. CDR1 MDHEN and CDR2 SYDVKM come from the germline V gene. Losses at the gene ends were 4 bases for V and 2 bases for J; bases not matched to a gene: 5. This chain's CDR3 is CASSSTGAITDTQYF. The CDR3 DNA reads TGTGCCAGCAGTTCGACAGGGGCTATCACAGATACGCAGTATTTT.

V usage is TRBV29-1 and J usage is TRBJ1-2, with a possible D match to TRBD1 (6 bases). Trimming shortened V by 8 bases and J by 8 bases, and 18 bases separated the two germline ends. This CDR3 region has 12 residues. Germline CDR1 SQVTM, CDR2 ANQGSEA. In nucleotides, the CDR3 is TGCAGCTTCCAAGCGGAGGGGGGAGGCTACACCTTC. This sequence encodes CSFQAEGGGYTF.

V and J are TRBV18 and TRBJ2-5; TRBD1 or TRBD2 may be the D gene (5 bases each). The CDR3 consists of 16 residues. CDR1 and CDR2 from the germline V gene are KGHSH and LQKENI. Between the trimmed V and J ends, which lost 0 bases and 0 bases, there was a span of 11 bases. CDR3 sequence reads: CASSPPRGTDQETQYF. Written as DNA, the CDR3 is TGTGCCAGCTCACCACCCCGAGGGACGGACCAAGAGACCCAGTACTTC.

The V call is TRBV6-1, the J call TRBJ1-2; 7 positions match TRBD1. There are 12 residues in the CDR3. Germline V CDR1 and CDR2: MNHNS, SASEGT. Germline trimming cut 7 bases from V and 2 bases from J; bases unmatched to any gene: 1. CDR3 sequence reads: CASTGQNYGYTF. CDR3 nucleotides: TGTGCCAGCACGGGACAGAACTATGGCTACACCTTC.

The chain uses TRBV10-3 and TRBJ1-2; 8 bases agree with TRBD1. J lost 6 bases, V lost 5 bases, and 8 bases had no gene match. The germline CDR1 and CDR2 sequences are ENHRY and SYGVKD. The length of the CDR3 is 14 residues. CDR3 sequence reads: CAISWDRLSNGYTF. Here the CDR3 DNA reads TGTGCCATCAGTTGGGACAGGCTCTCTAATGGCTACACCTTC.

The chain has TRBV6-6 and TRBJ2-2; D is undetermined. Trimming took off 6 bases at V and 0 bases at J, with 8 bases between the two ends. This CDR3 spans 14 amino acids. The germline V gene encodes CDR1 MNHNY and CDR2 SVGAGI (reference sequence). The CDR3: CASSPISNTGELFF. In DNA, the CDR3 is TGTGCCAGCAGCCCCATATCGAACACCGGGGAGCTGTTTTTT.

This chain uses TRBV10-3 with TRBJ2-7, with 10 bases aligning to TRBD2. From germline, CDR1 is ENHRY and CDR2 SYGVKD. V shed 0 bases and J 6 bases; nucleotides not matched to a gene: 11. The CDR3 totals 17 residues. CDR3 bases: TGTGCCATCAGTGAGTCCATTGGGGCTAGCGGGAGACTCGAGCAGTACTTC. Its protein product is CAISESIGASGRLEQYF.

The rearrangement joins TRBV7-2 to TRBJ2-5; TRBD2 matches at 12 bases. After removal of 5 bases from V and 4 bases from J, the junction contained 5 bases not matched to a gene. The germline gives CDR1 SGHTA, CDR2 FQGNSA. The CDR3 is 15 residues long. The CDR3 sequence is CASSQGLAGGETQYF. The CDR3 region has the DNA TGTGCCAGCAGCCAGGGACTAGCGGGTGGAGAGACCCAGTACTTC.

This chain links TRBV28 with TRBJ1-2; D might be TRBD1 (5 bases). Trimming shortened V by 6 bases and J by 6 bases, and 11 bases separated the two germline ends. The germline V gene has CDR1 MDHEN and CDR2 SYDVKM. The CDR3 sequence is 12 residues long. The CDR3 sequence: CASRDTVDGYTF. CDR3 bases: TGTGCCAGCAGGGACACCGTGGATGGCTACACCTTC.

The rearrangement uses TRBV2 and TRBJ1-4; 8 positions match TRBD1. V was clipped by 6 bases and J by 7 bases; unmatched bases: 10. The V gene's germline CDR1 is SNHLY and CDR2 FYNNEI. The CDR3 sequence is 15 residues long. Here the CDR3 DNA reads TGTGCCAGCAGATCACAGGGGGTCCTATTTGAAAAACTGTTTTTT. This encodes CASRSQGVLFEKLFF.

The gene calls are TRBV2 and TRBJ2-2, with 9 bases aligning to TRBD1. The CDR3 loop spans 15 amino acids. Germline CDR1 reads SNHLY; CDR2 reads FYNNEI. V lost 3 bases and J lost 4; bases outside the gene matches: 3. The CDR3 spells CASSETGQGTGELFF. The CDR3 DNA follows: TGTGCCAGCAGTGAGACGGGACAGGGCACCGGGGAGCTGTTTTTT. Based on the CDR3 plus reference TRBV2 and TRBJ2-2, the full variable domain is EPEVTQTPSHQVTQMGQEVILRCVPISNHLYFYWYRQILGQKVEFLVSFYNNEISEKSEIFDDQFSVERPDGSNFTLKIRSTKLEDSAMYFCASSETGQGTGELFFGEGSRLTVL.